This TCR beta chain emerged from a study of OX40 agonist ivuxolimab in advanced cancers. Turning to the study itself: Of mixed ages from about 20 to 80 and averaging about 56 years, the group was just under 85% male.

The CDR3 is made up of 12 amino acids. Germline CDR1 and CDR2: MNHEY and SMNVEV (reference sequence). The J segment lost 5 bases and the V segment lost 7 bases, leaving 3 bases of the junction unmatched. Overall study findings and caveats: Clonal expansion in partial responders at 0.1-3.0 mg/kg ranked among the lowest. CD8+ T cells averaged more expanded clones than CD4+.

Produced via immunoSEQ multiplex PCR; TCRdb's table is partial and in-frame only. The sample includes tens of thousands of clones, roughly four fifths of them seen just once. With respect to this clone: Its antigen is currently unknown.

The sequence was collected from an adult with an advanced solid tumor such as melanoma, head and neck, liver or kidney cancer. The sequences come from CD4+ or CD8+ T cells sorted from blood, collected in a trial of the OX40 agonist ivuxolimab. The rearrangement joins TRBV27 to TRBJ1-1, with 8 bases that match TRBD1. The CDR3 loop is CASTGGRTEAFF. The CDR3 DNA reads TGTGCCAGCACAGGGGGCAGGACTGAAGCTTTCTTT.